Detailed here is one T cell receptor (beta chain). Its antigen is not identified. These data originate in a study of T cell responses to AZD1222 COVID-19 vaccine. Libraries were prepared by immunoSEQ multiplex PCR; TCRdb keeps only in-frame clonotypes and omits some of them. The sample has 75,000 to 100,000 clones, 80% to 90% seen once; the top ten hold roughly 7.7%. General study points: Females made up more of the donors, who were largely white British, and clonal diversity may have come out too low.

The CDR3 has 15 residues. The V and J ends lost 3 bases and 1 base, in that order; junction bases with no gene match: 7. Looked up from germline, CDR1 is DFQATT and CDR2 is SNEGSKA (reference sequence). The V call is TRBV20-1, the J call TRBJ2-7; TRBD2 aligns across 9 bases. The clonotype originates from an adult in good health. Here the sequenced sample was peripheral blood, taken on day 0 of AZD1222 vaccination. The DNA for the CDR3 is TGCAGTGCTAGTATTTGGCGGGAGGGTTCCTACGAGCAGTACTTC. It yields the protein CSASIWREGSYEQYF.